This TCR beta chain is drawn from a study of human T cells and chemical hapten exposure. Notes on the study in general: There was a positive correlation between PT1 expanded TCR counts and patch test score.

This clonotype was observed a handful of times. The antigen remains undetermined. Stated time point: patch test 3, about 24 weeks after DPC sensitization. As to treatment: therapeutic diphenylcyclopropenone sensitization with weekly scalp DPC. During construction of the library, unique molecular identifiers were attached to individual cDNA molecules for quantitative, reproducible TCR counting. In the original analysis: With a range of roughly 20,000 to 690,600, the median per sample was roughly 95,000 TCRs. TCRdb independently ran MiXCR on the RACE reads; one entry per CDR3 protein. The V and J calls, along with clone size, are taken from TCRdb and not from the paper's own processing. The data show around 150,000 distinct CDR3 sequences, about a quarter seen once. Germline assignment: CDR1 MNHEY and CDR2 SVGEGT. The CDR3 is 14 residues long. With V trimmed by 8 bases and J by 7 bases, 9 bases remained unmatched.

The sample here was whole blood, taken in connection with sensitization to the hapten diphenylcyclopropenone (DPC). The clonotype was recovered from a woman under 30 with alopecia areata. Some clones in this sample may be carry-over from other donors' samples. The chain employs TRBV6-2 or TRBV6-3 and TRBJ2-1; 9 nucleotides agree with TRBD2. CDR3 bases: TGTGCCAGCCTCCTAGCGGGGAGGGCAAATGAGCAGTTCTTC. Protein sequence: CASLLAGRANEQFF.